What follows describes a single TCR beta chain. Its antigen is undetermined. This record comes from a study of radiotherapy plus CTLA-4 blockade in lung cancer. The study, taken as a whole, reports: With interferon-beta, early dynamics of blood T cell clones were reported to best predict response. An expansion of tumor-derived TCR clones occurred in blood after radiotherapy plus ipilimumab.

Method: immunoSEQ multiplex PCR; TCRdb's copy keeps in-frame clones and lacks some. This sample has roughly 75,000 clones, with 84% found just once. Lung cancer patients with chemo-refractory metastatic non-small-cell disease were given focal radiation plus CTLA-4 blockade with ipilimumab. The specimen comprised peripheral blood, sampled from a patient treated with radiotherapy plus ipilimumab. The sequence derives from a human donor with non-small cell lung cancer who had stable disease on radiotherapy plus ipilimumab.

CDR3 sequence (DNA): TGTGCCTGGTCTGGCAGGCTGAGGGATGGCTACACCTTC. It is translated as CAWSGRLRDGYTF. The J gene is TRBJ1-2, the V gene TRBV30; D is uncertain. There are 13 residues in the CDR3. V dropped 5 bases and J dropped 6 bases, with 16 bases sitting between them. Germline V CDR1 and CDR2: GTSNPN, SVGIG (reference sequence).